The clone carrying this T cell receptor (beta chain) has only one observation. Germline is not matched at one junction end, which may reflect a read error. Amplification of TCR beta CDR3 regions was performed using RNA transcripts as template. HTBI primers drove first-round RT-PCR of the TCR CDR3. TCRdb re-derived calls from the multiplex PCR reads in MiXCR, one entry per CDR3 protein. The table shows hundreds of thousands of distinct CDR3 sequences, with over 11% occurring only once. The entry originates in a study of T cells in Graves' hyperthyroidism and ophthalmopathy. Disease duration under 2 months; hyperthyroidism patients were aged 18 to 65. Diagnoses used clinical symptoms, serum thyroxine and TRAb, thyroid ultrasound and orbital computed tomography. The PBMCs were sourced from fresh peripheral blood (around 9.3 ml). Germline V CDR1 and CDR2: MNHNS, SASEGT. The CDR3 spans 15 residues.

The V call is TRBV6-1, the J call TRBJ1-5; TRBD1 matches 8 bases. The clonotype originates from a woman in her 30s with Graves' hyperthyroidism that later progressed to Graves' ophthalmopathy. Sequenced sample: blood. CDR3 amino acids: CASRVQGDGNQPQQF. CDR3 nucleotide sequence: TGTGCCAGCAGGGTACAGGGGGACGGCAATCAGCCCCAGCAGTTT.